This T cell receptor (beta chain) was profiled in a study of coeliac disease. Across the study: Refractory type I: diet-unresponsive over 12 months, with immunophenotypically normal intraepithelial cells. The study queried TRBV7-2 bias without high-resolution HLA data.

Study-level findings and limits: Unbiased detection of gliadin-specific T cells was judged not feasible with this approach. Of coeliac lamina propria samples, about 55% of the 18 held published gliadin-specific TRB sequences, versus 1 of 6 controls.

Comments on this clone: The antigen remains unidentified.

Clones were read by immunoSEQ multiplex PCR, and TCRdb kept only the in-frame ones, dropping some. Among around 9,000 clones, 67% were seen once, and the ten largest hold over 20%. V dropped 2 bases and J dropped 5 bases, with 7 bases sitting between them. The CDR3 has 14 residues. CDR1 MGHRA and CDR2 YSYEKL come from the germline V gene. The receptor's source is a woman in her sixties with celiac disease. The V gene is TRBV4-1, the J gene TRBJ1-6, with unresolved D. Sequenced input: lamina propria lymphocytes from the gut. The CDR3 loop is CASSQWADNSPLHF. The CDR3 DNA reads TGCGCCAGCAGCCAATGGGCAGATAATTCACCCCTCCACTTT.